The sequence of this TCR beta chain was determined in a study of PD-L1 blockade in urothelial cancer. The overall study: A median blood sample held about 140,000 T cells and tens of thousands of unique TCRs.

Time point indicated: pretreatment peripheral blood. Each patient presented with locally advanced or metastatic urothelial carcinoma. Sample numbers ranged from 1 to 8 per patient, encompassing pretreatment and on-treatment collections. Study outcomes and limitations: At the 3-week point, tumor-associated blood clones expanded more in durable-benefit patients.

V lost 6 bases, J lost 6 bases, and 5 bases stayed unmatched. The CDR3 loop spans 13 amino acids. Germline V gene sequence: CDR1 SGHKS, CDR2 YYEKEE (reference sequence). Profiling relied on immunoSEQ multiplex PCR, and the TCRdb table lists in-frame clones only, not all of them. The table shows 35,000 to 45,000 clones, with 91% occurring only once. As to this clone: Its specificity is unknown.

This material consisted of PBMCs, taken around atezolizumab (anti-PD-L1) treatment. This TCR derives from a woman in her fifties or sixties with urothelial cancer. The chain recombines TRBV5-5 with TRBJ2-3; 9 bases line up with TRBD2. The CDR3 DNA reads as TGTGCCAGCACCGCGGGGGGGAGGGATACGCAGTATTTT. Its translation: CASTAGGRDTQYF.